This T cell receptor (beta chain) was obtained from a study of cytomegalovirus exposure and HLA in healthy donors. PCR was performed using 60 Vbeta and 13 Jbeta primers. Here immunoSEQ multiplex PCR was the method, and the copy in TCRdb shows in-frame clones only, minus some. The sample includes roughly 68,000 clones, about three quarters of them seen just once. The CDR3 length is 12 residues. Germline CDR1 reads SGHAT; CDR2 reads FQNNGV. V was shortened by 3 bases and J by 10 bases, with 12 bases between the two germline ends. The TCR originated in a woman aged 25 to 45 in good health and CMV-seropositive. The chain has TRBV11-2 and TRBJ1-1; D might be TRBD1 (5 bases). Sequencing input: PBMCs. The CDR3 region is CASSFGTGGAFF. Written as DNA, the CDR3 is TGTGCCAGCAGCTTCGGGACGGGAGGAGCTTTCTTT.